Listed below are T cell receptor beta chains from one sample, sequenced in a study of vaccination effects on CD4 cells after COVID-19. Their target antigens are unknown. Here immunoSEQ multiplex PCR was the method, and the copy in TCRdb shows in-frame clones only, minus some. Of 50,000 to 65,000 clones in the sample, roughly three quarters were seen once. This specimen was CD4+ T cells from PBMCs cultured with HCoV-OC43 spike peptides, taken before COVID-19 vaccination. The receptors come from a human donor who received a COVID-19 vaccine. The CDR3 runs from the conserved cysteine through the conserved F or W. Each record gives: CDR3 length, J gene, V gene, CDR3 protein.

>11|TRBJ2-5|TRBV20-1
CSAPWPETQYF
>18|TRBJ2-1|TRBV19
CASSRWVITSGGNNEQFF
>13|TRBJ1-2|TRBV6-1
CASRPGQGDGYTF
>15|TRBJ1-1|TRBV5-1
CASSSGGLMNTEAFF
>15|TRBJ1-1|TRBV7-9
CASSLAHGASTEAFF
>13|TRBJ1-2|TRBV19
CASGDRGRDGYTF
>15|TRBJ2-1|TRBV19
CASSMIAGGYNEQFF
>14|TRBJ1-2|TRBV18
CASSPSPGAYGYTF
>16|TRBJ1-1|TRBV29-1
CSATGQGQYMNTEAFF
>15|TRBJ1-5|TRBV6-2/TRBV6-3
CASSYERTGVQPQHF
>15|TRBJ1-3|TRBV6-2/TRBV6-3
CASSYPDRPGNTIYF
>14|TRBJ1-1|TRBV10-3
CAISESGFGTEAFF
>16|TRBJ1-2|TRBV23-1
CASSHDRTGGACDYTF
>18|TRBJ1-3|TRBV30
CAWIILGGRTLSGNTIYF
>17|TRBJ2-2|TRBV27
CASSLKSGGAGTGELFF
>17|TRBJ2-6|TRBV19
CASNTRDRGLGANVLTF
>15|TRBJ2-5|TRBV5-1
CASSPGAGREETQYF
>13|TRBJ2-1|TRBV5-1
CASSLDFAGDEFF
>17|TRBJ2-2|TRBV5-8
CASSLSHSSANTGELFF
>15|TRBJ2-2|TRBV12-5
CASGLGQGVAGELFF
>16|TRBJ1-5|TRBV19
CASRPPGQGRNQPQHF
>15|TRBJ2-5|TRBV6-5
CASSYFGTEKETQYF
>14|TRBJ2-5|TRBV5-1
CASSPDAVRETQYF
>14|TRBJ1-3|TRBV5-1
CASSPDSGGNTIYF
>15|TRBJ2-5|TRBV5-1
CASKVSGEYQETQYF
>15|TRBJ1-1|TRBV5-5
CASSLRGLMNTEAFF
>16|TRBJ2-3|TRBV9
CASSSIVWSSTDTQYF
>15|TRBJ1-5|TRBV7-2
CASSLIPQSNQPQHF
>15|TRBJ1-2|TRBV6-5
CASILWRVGHYGYTF
>14|TRBJ1-2|TRBV6-1
CASSEPYRPVGYTF
>16|TRBJ1-1|TRBV5-5
CASSLVNMGLNTEAFF
>15|TRBJ2-1|TRBV28
CASSLPGQGYNEQFF
>13|TRBJ1-5|TRBV18
CASSPAINQPQHF
>13|TRBJ1-4|TRBV2
CASSELDGEKLFF
>16|TRBJ2-2|TRBV6-4
CASSALAVLNTGELFF
>16|TRBJ2-2|TRBV7-2
CASTFPGLTNTGELFF
>15|TRBJ1-1|TRBV5-1
CASSFASVDNTEAFF
>14|TRBJ2-2|TRBV29-1
CSVDGGARGGELFF
>13|TRBJ2-5|TRBV2
CASSGQGRQTQYF
>13|TRBJ1-6|TRBV2
CASGETGAAPLHF
>14|TRBJ1-4|TRBV2
CASSVYSFNEKLFF
>18|TRBJ2-5|TRBV11-2
CASSLGLSKTLEQETQYF
>16|TRBJ1-3|TRBV18
CASSPRGSSSGNTIYF
>17|TRBJ2-1|TRBV5-5
CASSLAPTLSSYNEQFF
>18|TRBJ2-5|TRBV5-4
CASSLRTLSGGALETQYF